The T cell receptor (beta chain) described here comes from a study of tissue T cells after allogeneic stem cell transplantation. Assay: immunoSEQ multiplex PCR; the TCRdb copy retains only in-frame clones and omits some. The sample contains some 24,000 clones, roughly 70% of which appear only once. Findings and caveats of the study: Anatomically similar tissues had similar TCR repertoires within each patient. The study did not identify alloreactive or antigen-specific tissue TCRs, and some clones might be persisting host cells. In patients and mice, blood and spleen missed much of tissue repertoire.

This CDR3 is 16 amino acids long. The trim removed 1 base at V and 5 bases at J, leaving 11 bases unmatched. Germline CDR1 reads SGHNT; CDR2 reads YYREEE (reference sequence). Remarks on this clone: Antigen unknown.

The chain joins TRBV5-4 to TRBJ2-5; the match to TRBD2 covers 7 bases. Sequencing used tissue from the ileum, obtained at autopsy. This TCR was sampled from a female donor of 60 years or more with lung cancer. CDR3: CASSLKHSRELETQYF. DNA of the CDR3: TGTGCCAGCAGCTTGAAGCATTCGCGGGAGCTGGAGACCCAGTACTTC. The full variable domain, its missing parts supplied by reference TRBV5-4 and TRBJ2-5, is ETGVTQSPTHLIKTRGQQVTLRCSSQSGHNTVSWYQQALGQGPQFIFQYYREEENGRGNFPPRFSGLQFPNYSSELNVNALELDDSALYLCASSLKHSRELETQYFGPGTRLLVL.